The T cell receptor beta chain described here comes from a study of blood T cell repertoires in COVID-19. The repertoire was sequenced with immunoSEQ multiplex PCR; TCRdb's copy has only in-frame clones and lacks some. The repertoire includes fewer than 150,000 clones, about 76% of them detected once, and over 15% sits in the top ten. Germline CDR1 is MNHEY and CDR2 is SVGEGT. The CDR3 has 19 residues. V was clipped by 5 bases and J by 0 bases, with 23 bases between them. Sequenced sample: peripheral blood. The chain joins TRBV6-2 or TRBV6-3 to TRBJ1-5; maybe TRBD1 (6 bases). The origin of this receptor is a man older than 75 with acute or convalescent COVID-19. CDR3 nucleotides: TGTGCCAGCAGTGACACCCGTGGACAGAAAGTTGATAGCAATCAGCCCCAGCATTTT. This sequence encodes CASSDTRGQKVDSNQPQHF.